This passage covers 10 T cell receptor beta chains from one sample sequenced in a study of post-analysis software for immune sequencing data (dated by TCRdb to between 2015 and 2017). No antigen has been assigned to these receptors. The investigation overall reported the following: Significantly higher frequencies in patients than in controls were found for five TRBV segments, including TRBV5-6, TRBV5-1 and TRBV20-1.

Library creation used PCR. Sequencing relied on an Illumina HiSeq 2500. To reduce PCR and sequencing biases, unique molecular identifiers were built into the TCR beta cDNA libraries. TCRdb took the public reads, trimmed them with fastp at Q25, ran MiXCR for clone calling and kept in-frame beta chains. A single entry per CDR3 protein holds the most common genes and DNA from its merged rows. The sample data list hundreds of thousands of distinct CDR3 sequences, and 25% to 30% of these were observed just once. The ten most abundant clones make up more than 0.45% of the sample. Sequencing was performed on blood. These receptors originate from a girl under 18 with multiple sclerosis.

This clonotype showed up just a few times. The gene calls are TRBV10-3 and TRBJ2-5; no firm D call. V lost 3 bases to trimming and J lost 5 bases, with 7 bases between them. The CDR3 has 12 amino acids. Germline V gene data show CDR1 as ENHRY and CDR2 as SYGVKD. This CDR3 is CAISDPRETQYF. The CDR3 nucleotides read TGTGCCATCAGTGACCCCAGGGAGACCCAGTACTTC.

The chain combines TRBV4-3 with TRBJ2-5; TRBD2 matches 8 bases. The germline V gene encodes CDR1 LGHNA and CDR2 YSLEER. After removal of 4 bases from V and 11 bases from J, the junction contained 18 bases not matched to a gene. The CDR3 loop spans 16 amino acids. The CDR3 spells CASSPLGGEMYNEQYF. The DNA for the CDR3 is TGCGCCAGCAGCCCCCTCGGGGGGGAGATGTACAATGAGCAGTACTTC.

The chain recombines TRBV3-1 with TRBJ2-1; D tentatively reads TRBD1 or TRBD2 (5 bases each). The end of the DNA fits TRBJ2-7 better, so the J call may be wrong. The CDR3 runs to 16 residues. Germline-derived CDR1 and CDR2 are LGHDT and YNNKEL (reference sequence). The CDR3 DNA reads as TGTGCCAGCAGCCAAGGAGGGGTAGGGGACCGCAATGAGCAGTACTTC. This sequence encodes CASSQGGVGDRNEQYF.

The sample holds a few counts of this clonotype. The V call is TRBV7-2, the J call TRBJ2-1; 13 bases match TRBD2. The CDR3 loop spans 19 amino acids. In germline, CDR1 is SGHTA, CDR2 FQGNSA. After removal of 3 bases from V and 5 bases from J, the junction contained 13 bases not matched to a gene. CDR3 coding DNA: TGTGCCAGCAGCTTCCGCTCACTAGCGGGGGGGCCGCTGGACAATGAGCAGTTCTTC. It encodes CASSFRSLAGGPLDNEQFF.

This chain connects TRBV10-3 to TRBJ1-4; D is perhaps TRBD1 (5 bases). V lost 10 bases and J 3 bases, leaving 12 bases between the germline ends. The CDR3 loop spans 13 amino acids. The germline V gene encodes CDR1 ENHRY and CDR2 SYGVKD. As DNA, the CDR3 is TGTGCCAGCGGTGGGGGATCTAATGAAAAACTGTTTTTT. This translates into CASGGGSNEKLFF.

The CDR3 region is CASSFEGGQLNNEQFF. CDR3 nucleotide sequence: TGTGCCAGCAGCTTTGAGGGGGGACAGTTAAACAATGAGCAGTTCTTC. The V call is TRBV11-1, the J call TRBJ2-1, with D tentatively TRBD1 (7 bases). The CDR3 length is 16 residues. In germline, CDR1 is SGHAT, CDR2 FQDESV (reference sequence). Trimming cost V 3 bases and J 5 bases, with 17 bases left between them.

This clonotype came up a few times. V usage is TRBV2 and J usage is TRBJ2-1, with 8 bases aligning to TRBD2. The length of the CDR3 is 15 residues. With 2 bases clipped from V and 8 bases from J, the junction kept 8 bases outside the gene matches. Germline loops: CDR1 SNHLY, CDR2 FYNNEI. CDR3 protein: CASSELRAGVDEQFF. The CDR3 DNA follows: TGTGCCAGCAGTGAATTAAGAGCGGGAGTGGATGAGCAGTTCTTC.

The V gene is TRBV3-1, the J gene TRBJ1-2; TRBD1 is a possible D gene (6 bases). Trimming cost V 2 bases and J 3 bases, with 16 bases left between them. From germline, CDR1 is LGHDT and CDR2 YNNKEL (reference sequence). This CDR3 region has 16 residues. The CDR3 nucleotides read TGTGCCAGCAGCCAAAGGGGGGGCAGGGCGGACTATGGCTACACCTTC. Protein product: CASSQRGGRADYGYTF. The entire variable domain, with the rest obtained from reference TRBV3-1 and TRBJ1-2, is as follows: DTAVSQTPKYLVTQMGNDKSIKCEQNLGHDTMYWYKQDSKKFLKIMFSYNNKELIINETVPNRFSPKSPDKAHLNLHINSLELGDSAVYFCASSQRGGRADYGYTFGSGTRLTVV.

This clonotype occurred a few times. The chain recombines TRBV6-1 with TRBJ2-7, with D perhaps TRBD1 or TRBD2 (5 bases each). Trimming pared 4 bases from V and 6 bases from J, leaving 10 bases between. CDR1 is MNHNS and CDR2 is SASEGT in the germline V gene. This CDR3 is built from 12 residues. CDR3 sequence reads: CASSGFGTEQYF. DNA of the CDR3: TGTGCCAGCAGTGGGTTTGGGACCGAGCAGTACTTC.

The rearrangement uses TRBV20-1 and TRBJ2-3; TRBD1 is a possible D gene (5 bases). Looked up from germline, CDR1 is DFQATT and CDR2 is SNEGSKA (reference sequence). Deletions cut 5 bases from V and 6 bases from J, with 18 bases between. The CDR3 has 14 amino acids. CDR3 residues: CSALQGRKADTQYF. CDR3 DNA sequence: TGCAGTGCTCTTCAGGGAAGGAAGGCGGATACGCAGTATTTT.